This entry lists 3 T cell receptor beta chains sequenced from one sample in a study of technical replicates of blood from a few donors. Assay used: immunoSEQ multiplex PCR; TCRdb lists only in-frame clones, some missing. The profile shows roughly 87,000 clones, 85% to 95% of them singletons. The sample was T cells isolated from PBMCs. These receptors were taken from a human donor in good health.

The genes are TRBV28 and TRBJ1-5, with TRBD1 identical over 7 bases. This CDR3 has 13 residues. The germline V gene has CDR1 MDHEN and CDR2 SYDVKM. Trimming at V came to 10 bases and at J to 6 bases, leaving 9 bases not matched to a gene. The CDR3 sequence: CATADRAIQPQHF. The CDR3 DNA reads TGTGCCACCGCTGACAGGGCTATTCAGCCCCAGCATTTT.

The chain combines TRBV5-4 with TRBJ2-7; D is perhaps TRBD2 (5 bases). The V gene lost 5 bases and the J gene lost 5 bases, with 11 bases spanning the gap. This CDR3 spans 12 amino acids. The germline V gene encodes CDR1 SGHNT and CDR2 YYREEE (reference sequence). CDR3 bases: TGTGCCAGCAGTTCTCTAGCCGACGAGCAGTACTTC. This codes for CASSSLADEQYF.

This chain uses TRBV27 with TRBJ2-2, with D uncertain. This CDR3 spans 16 amino acids. Germline CDR1 is MNHEY and CDR2 is SMNVEV (reference sequence). Trimming pared 1 base from V and 6 bases from J, leaving 15 bases between. CDR3 sequence: CASSLFADRMPGELFF. CDR3 bases: TGTGCCAGCAGTTTATTTGCGGATCGTATGCCCGGGGAGCTGTTTTTT.